Described below is a single T cell receptor (beta chain) sequence and its context. No cognate antigen has been identified for it. No qualities accompany the bases; no much larger clone lies one base away. TCR CDR3 regions were amplified from genomic DNA by multiplex PCR using the deep immunoSEQ assay. For each cell subset, the extracted genomic DNA was distributed evenly across all wells of several immunoSEQ 96-well plates, and each plate served as one replicate. Each replicate PCR for sorted subsets received roughly 0.2 ug genomic DNA, equal to roughly 30,000 T cell genomes. The purified libraries were quantified using a Qubit 3.0 fluorometer, sized with a Bioanalyzer 2100, and then quantified again using the KAPA Library Quantification kit. A separate single-read 150-cycle Illumina NextSeq 550 flow cell was used to sequence each immunoSEQ 96-well plate. As for how the authors treated the data: Because the immunoSEQ output included only junctional sequences and no quality scores, the filtering could not be the same as the filtering used for full-length reads. To assign V/J genes and CDR3, sequences were annotated against IMGT germline references using PyIR, a Python wrapper for IgBLAST v1.9. Reads were filtered out if the reads had weak V/J assignments (E-value above 1e-6), no CDR3, stop codons, out-of-frame junctions, or ambiguous translated residues. A V3J clonotype was defined by an identical inferred V gene, J gene, and CDR3 amino acid sequence. To compute the percentage overlap between repertoires, the number of shared unique clonotypes was divided by the size of the smaller repertoire. Richness of each repertoire was evaluated using RTK rarefaction, the Chao1 estimator, and Recon v2.1 estimates of unobserved clonotypes. OLGA was used to compute generation probabilities for all TCRbeta clonotypes that the gDNA method yielded from a few donors. Imported from immuneACCESS, the table was reduced by TCRdb to in-frame sequences with V and J called. These copies leave out some clones; in studies compared against another copy, an unresolved V gene accounts for under half, and the cause of the remainder is not known. The D gene and trimming were derived from the DNA, and the V and J assignments and clone size from that table. This sample is represented by roughly 700,000 clones; around 74% of them were singletons. The top ten clonotypes cover approximately 1.6% of the sample.

This sample stems from a study of shared clonotypes between healthy human individuals (dated by TCRdb to about 2020). Regarding the complete study: The cohort included three men and a couple of women between 18 and 49 years of age. Each donor's leukapheresis produced roughly between roughly 0.85 and 9.5 billion PBMCs. The study deeply sequenced blood TCR repertoires of five healthy adults to estimate repertoire size and the extent of clonotype sharing between individuals. Per donor, three plates each were used for CD4 naive and CD4 memory, two for CD8 naive, and one for CD8 memory. To increase sequencing depth and limit assay-specific biases, different laboratories used diverse techniques to prepare libraries and sequence TCR repertoires. Here is what the overall study found, with its caveats: Higher generation probabilities were observed for clonotypes shared by all four sorted-subset donors than for non-shared clonotypes. Across a handful of donors, about 5% of naive CD4, over 3% of naive CD8, 2% to 2.5% of memory CD4, and around 0.4% of memory CD8 clonotypes were shared. Larger estimated clonotype richness was generally found for naive subsets than for memory subsets. Sampling was restricted to blood, and TCR repertoires in tissue are likely to differ from TCR repertoires in blood. Pairwise subsampling indicated that sequencing depth was expected to affect the degree of clonotype sharing among donors. Incomplete sequencing was indicated by rarefaction of sorted-subset datasets, despite the large sequencing depth. The small number of donors limited the genetic and exposure-history diversity represented.

Healthy HIV-negative adults with no recently reported acute infections or vaccinations were included as donors. Every donor was a Caucasian adult residing in Nashville, Tennessee, USA. CD4+ T cells were enriched by magnetic negative selection, after which naive cells were positively selected on CD45RA and the negative fraction was taken as the memory subset. Blood was collected by leukapheresis, and PBMCs were isolated by Ficoll-Histopaque density gradient centrifugation and then cryopreserved in liquid nitrogen vapor phase. Analytical flow cytometry was used to check the purity and quantity of every magnetically sorted T cell population. Genomic DNA was isolated from every sorted fraction and measured by UV absorbance on a Nanodrop 2000c. The CDR3 runs 16 residues from the cysteine to the phenylalanine. The only DNA kept is the CDR3, 48 bases in frame from the first base. After removal of 8 bases from V and 4 bases from J, the junction retains 14 bases not matched to a gene. As encoded in the germline V gene, CDR1 is SNHLY while CDR2 is FYNNEI.

The sequence is built from TRBV2 and TRBJ2-3; 8 central nucleotides agree with TRBD1. Material for sequencing was memory CD4+ T cells sorted from blood. The cell subset or site label, read with the paper, signifies: CD45RA-negative fraction. The source of this sequence is a woman aged 25 to 39 in good health. CDR3 sequence: CASSYASGQGADTQYF. In nucleotides, the sequence is TGTGCCAGCTCATACGCCTCAGGACAGGGTGCAGATACGCAGTATTTT.